This T cell receptor beta chain was recovered during a study of T cell responses to AZD1222 COVID-19 vaccine. Findings and caveats of the study: The study found vaccine-associated CD4 TCRs spanning spike, dominant at 160-218 and 743-854. White British ancestry dominated among donors, who included more females, and clonal diversity was possibly underestimated.

With respect to this clone: Its specificity is unknown.

Repertoires were generated with immunoSEQ multiplex PCR, while TCRdb's copy carries only in-frame clones and drops some. Among about 100,000 clones listed, roughly 85% were seen once. The CDR3 spans 19 residues. CDR1 LGHDT and CDR2 YNNKEL come from the germline V gene (reference sequence). V lost 4 bases and J lost 0, with 19 bases in between. V usage is TRBV3-1 (or the pseudogene TRBV3-2) and J usage is TRBJ2-6; maybe TRBD1 (6 bases). This specimen consisted of peripheral blood, obtained 28 days after the second AZD1222 dose. This TCR was recovered from an adult who received the AZD1222 COVID-19 vaccine. CDR3 sequence: CASSPPPGTHRSGANVLTF. Here the CDR3 DNA reads TGTGCCAGCAGCCCCCCCCCAGGGACACACCGCTCTGGGGCCAACGTCCTGACTTTC.